The T cell receptor (beta chain) described here comes from a study of identical twins. A remark on this clonotype: Its antigen is as yet unknown.

MiXCR was run by TCRdb on the 5' RACE reads, yielding one entry per CDR3 protein. Among about 720,000 distinct CDR3 sequences listed, about 20% were seen once. V shed 4 bases, J shed 9 bases, and the junction held 6 bases outside the gene matches. Germline V CDR1 and CDR2: SGHVS, FQNEAQ. The CDR3 spans 14 residues. Study findings and constraints: There were fewer insertions in abundant cord blood beta clonotypes, but memory repertoires showed no such pattern.

These data also formed part of another study, on T cells expressing NK-cell markers.

The specimen sequenced was PBMCs. The TCR comes from a woman in her late teens or twenties in good health. This chain links TRBV7-8 with TRBJ1-6; 7 bases are shared with TRBD1. The CDR3 loop reads CASSSGSGGSPLHF. As DNA, the CDR3 is TGTGCCAGCAGCTCGGGGTCAGGGGGTTCACCCCTCCACTTT.